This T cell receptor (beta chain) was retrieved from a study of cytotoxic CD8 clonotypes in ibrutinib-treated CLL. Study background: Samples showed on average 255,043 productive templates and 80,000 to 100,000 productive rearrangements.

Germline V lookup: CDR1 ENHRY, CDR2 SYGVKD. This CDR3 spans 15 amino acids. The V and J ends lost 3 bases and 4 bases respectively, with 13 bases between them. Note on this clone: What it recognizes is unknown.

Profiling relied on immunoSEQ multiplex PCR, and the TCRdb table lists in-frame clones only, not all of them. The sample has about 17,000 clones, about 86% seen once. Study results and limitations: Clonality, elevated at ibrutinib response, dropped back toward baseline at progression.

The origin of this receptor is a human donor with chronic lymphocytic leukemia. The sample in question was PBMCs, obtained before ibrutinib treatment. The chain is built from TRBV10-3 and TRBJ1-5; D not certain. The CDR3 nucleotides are TGTGCCATCAGTGATGACAAGGAACCTAATCAGCCCCAGCATTTT. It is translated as CAISDDKEPNQPQHF.